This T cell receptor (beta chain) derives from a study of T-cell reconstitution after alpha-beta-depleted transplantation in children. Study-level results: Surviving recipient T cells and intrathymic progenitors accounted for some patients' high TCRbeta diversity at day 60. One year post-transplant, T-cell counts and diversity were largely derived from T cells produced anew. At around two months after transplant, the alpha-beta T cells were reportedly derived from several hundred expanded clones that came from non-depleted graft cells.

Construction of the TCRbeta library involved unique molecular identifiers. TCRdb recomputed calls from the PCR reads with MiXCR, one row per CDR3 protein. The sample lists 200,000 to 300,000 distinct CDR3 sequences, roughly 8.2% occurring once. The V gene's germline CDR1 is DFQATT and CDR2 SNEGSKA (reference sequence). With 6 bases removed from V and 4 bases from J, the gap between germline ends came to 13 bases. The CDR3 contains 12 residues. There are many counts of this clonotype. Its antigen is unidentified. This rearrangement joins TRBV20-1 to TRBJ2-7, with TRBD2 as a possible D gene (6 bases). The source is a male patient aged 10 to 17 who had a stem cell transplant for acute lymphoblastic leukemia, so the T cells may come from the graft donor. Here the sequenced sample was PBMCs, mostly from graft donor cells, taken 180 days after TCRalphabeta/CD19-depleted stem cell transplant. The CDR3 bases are TGCAGTGCCCGGGACTTAACTTACGAGCAGTACTTC. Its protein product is CSARDLTYEQYF.